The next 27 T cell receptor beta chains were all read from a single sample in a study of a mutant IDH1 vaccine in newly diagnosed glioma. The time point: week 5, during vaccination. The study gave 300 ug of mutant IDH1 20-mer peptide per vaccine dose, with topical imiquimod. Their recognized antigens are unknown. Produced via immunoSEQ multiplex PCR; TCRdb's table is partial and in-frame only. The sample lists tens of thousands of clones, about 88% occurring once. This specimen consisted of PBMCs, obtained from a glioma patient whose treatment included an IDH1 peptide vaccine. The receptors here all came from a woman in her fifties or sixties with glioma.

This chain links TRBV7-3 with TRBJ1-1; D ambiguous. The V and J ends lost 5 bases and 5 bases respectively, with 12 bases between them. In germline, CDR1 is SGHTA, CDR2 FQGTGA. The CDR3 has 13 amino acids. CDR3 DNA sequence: TGTGCCAGCAGCATCAACTGGAGTACTGAAGCTTTCTTT. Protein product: CASSINWSTEAFF.

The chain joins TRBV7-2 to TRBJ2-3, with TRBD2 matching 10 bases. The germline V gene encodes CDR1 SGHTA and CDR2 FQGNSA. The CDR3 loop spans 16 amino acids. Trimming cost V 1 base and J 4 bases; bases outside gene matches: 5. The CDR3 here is CASSLGLAGAADTQYF. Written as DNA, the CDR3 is TGTGCCAGCAGCTTAGGGCTAGCGGGGGCCGCAGATACGCAGTATTTT.

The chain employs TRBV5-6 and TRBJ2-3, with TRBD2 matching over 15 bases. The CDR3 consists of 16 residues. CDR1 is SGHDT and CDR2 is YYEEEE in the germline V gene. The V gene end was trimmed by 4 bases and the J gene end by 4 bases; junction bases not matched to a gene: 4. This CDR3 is CASSPGLAGGADTQYF. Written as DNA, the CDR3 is TGTGCCAGCAGCCCAGGACTAGCGGGGGGGGCAGATACGCAGTATTTT.

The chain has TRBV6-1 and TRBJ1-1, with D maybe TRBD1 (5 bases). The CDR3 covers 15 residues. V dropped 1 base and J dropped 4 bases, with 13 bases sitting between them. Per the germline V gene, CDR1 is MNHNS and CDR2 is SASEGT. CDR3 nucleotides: TGTGCCAGCAGTGAAGTGGGCCGGGGGGTCACTGAAGCTTTCTTT. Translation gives CASSEVGRGVTEAFF.

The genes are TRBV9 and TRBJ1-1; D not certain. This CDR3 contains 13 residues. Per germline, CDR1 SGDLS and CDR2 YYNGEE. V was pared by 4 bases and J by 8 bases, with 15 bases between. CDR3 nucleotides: TGTGCCAGCAGCCCACACAGACTTGGAGAAGCTTTCTTT. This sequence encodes CASSPHRLGEAFF.

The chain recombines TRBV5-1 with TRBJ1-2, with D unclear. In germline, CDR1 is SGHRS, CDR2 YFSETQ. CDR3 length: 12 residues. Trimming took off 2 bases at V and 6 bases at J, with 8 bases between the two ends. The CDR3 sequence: CASSLDTHGYTF. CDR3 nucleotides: TGCGCCAGCAGCTTAGACACCCATGGCTACACCTTC.

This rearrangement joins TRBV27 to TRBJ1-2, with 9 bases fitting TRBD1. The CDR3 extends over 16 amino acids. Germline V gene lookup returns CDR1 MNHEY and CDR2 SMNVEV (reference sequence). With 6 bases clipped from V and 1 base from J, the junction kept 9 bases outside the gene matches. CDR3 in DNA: TGTGCCAGCAGCCGTCAACAGGGGGCCGGTAACTATGGCTACACCTTC. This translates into CASSRQQGAGNYGYTF.

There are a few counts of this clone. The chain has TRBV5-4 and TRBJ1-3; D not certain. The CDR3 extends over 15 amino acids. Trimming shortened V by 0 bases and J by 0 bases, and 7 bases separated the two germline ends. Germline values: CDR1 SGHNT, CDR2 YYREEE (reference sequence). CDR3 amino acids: CASSLAGGSGNTIYF. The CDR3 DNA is TGTGCCAGCAGCTTGGCGGGAGGCTCTGGAAACACCATATATTTT.

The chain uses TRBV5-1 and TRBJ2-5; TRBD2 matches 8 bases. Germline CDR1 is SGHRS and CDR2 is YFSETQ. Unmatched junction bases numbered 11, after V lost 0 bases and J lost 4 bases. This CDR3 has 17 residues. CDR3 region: CASSLATGGAGRETQYF. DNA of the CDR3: TGCGCCAGCAGCTTGGCCACCGGGGGGGCCGGGAGAGAGACCCAGTACTTC.

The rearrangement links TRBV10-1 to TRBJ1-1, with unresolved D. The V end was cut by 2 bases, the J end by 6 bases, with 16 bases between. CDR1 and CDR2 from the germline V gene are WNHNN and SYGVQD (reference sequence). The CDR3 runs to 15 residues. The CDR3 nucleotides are TGCGCCAGCAGTGAGGGTGGGTCCGACCCTCCTGAAGCTTTCTTT. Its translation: CASSEGGSDPPEAFF.

This CDR3 reads CAGVGYGYTF. The CDR3 DNA reads as TGTGCCGGGGTCGGCTATGGCTACACCTTC. The chain recombines TRBV25-1 with TRBJ1-2; D unresolved. The CDR3 is made up of 10 amino acids. V was shortened by 11 bases and J by 4 bases, with 8 bases between the two germline ends. The germline gives CDR1 MGHDK, CDR2 SYGVNS.

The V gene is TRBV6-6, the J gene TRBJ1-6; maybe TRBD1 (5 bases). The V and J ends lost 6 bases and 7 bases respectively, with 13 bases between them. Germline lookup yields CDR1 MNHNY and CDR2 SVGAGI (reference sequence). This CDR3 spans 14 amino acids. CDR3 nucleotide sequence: TGTGCCAGCAGCCTAATACAGGTCAATTCACCCCTCCACTTT. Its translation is CASSLIQVNSPLHF.

This CDR3 is CASSIIGGNTEAFF. CDR3 in DNA: TGTGCCAGCAGTATCATCGGTGGGAACACTGAAGCTTTCTTT. This rearrangement joins TRBV27 to TRBJ1-1, with D hard to call. Trimming cost V 5 bases and J 1 base, with 11 bases left between them. Germline V gives CDR1 MNHEY, CDR2 SMNVEV (reference sequence). The CDR3 is 14 residues long.

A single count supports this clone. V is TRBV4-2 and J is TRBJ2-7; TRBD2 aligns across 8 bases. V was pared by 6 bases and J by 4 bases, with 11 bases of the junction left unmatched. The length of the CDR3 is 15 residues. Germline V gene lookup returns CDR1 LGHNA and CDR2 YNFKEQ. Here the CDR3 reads CASSQRGGSVYEQYF. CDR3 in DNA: TGTGCCAGCAGTCAACGGGGGGGGTCGGTTTACGAGCAGTACTTC.

The CDR3 loop reads CASSVLDRGTEPQHF. The CDR3 DNA follows: TGTGCCAGCAGCGTCCTGGACAGGGGTACCGAGCCCCAGCATTTT. The chain combines TRBV7-2 with TRBJ1-5; TRBD1 agrees at 9 bases. The trim removed 5 bases at V and 8 bases at J, leaving 10 bases unmatched. Germline values: CDR1 SGHTA, CDR2 FQGNSA. This CDR3 spans 15 amino acids.

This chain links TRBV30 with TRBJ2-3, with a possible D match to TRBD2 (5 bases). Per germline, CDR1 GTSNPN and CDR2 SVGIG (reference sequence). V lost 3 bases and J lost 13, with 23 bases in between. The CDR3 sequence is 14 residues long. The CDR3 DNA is TGTGCCTGGAGAACTTCGGGATTTTCCAAAAGGGAGTATTTT. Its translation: CAWRTSGFSKREYF.

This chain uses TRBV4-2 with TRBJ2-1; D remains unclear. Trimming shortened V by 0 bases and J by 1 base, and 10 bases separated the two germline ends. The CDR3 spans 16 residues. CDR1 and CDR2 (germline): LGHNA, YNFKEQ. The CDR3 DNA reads TGTGCCAGCAGCCAAGATCAACGGATTTCCTACAATGAGCAGTTCTTC. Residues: CASSQDQRISYNEQFF.

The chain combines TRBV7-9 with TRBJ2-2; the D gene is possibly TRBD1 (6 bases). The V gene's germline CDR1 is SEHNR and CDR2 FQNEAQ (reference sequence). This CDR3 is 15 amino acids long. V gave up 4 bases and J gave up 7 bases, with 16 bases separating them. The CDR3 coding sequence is TGTGCCAGCAGCTCCCGGCAGGGGCTAATCGGGGAGCTGTTTTTT. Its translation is CASSSRQGLIGELFF.

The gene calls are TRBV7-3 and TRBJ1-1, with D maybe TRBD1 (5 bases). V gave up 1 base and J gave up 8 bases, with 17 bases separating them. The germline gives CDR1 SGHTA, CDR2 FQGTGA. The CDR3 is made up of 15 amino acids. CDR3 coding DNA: TGTGCCAGCAGCTTAAGTCCCGGGACCCGGAGCGAAGCTTTCTTT. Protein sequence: CASSLSPGTRSEAFF.

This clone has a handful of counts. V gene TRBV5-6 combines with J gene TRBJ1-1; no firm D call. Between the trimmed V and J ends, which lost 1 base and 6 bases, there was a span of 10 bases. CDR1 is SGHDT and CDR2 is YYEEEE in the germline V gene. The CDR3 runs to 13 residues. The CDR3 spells CASSLSGFAEAFF. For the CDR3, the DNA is TGTGCCAGCAGCTTGTCGGGGTTCGCTGAAGCTTTCTTT.

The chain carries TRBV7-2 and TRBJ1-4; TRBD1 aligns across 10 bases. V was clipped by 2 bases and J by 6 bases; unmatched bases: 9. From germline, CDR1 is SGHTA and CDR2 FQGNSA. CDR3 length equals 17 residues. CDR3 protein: CASSLRPTGGGYEKLFF. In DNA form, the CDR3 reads TGTGCCAGCAGCTTACGCCCGACAGGGGGCGGCTATGAAAAACTGTTTTTT.

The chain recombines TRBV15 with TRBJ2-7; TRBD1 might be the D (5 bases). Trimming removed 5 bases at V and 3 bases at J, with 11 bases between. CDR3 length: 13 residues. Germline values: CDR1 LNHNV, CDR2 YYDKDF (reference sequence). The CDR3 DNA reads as TGTGCCACCAGCTCCCGACAGAGCTACGAGCAGTACTTC. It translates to CATSSRQSYEQYF.

DNA of the CDR3: TGTGCCAGCAGCTTAGATTGGGGTGTAGGTCAGCCCCAGCATTTT. This translates into CASSLDWGVGQPQHF. This chain connects TRBV11-2 to TRBJ1-5; D call uncertain. V lost 0 bases and J lost 6, with 12 bases in between. The CDR3 consists of 15 residues. The germline V gene encodes CDR1 SGHAT and CDR2 FQNNGV.

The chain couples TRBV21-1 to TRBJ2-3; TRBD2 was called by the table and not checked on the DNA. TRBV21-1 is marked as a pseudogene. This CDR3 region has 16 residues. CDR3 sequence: CASNTSGPSSTDTQYF. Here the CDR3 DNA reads TGTGCCAGCAATACTAGCGGACCTTCTAGCACAGATACGCAGTATTTT.

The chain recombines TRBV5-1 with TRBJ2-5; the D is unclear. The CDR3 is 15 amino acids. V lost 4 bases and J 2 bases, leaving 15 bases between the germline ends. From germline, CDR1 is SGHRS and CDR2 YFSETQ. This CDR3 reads CASSPTPRQQETQYF. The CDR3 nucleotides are TGCGCCAGCAGCCCGACCCCGCGGCAACAAGAGACCCAGTACTTC.

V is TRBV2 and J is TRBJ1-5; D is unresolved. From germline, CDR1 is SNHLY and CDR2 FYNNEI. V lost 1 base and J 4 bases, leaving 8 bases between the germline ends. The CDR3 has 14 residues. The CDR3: CASSEGLVNQPQHF. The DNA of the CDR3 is TGTGCCAGCAGTGAAGGACTGGTGAATCAGCCCCAGCATTTT.

The CDR3: CASSLESGYYGYTF. The CDR3 nucleotides are TGTGCCAGCAGCTTGGAATCAGGGTACTATGGCTACACCTTC. This rearrangement joins TRBV5-4 to TRBJ1-2; weak D call: TRBD1 (5 bases). Germline lookup yields CDR1 SGHNT and CDR2 YYREEE (reference sequence). This CDR3 comprises 14 residues. Trimming took 0 bases from V and 3 from J, leaving 9 bases between them. The full variable domain, in which reference TRBV5-4 and TRBJ1-2 provide the parts outside the CDR3, is ETGVTQSPTHLIKTRGQQVTLRCSSQSGHNTVSWYQQALGQGPQFIFQYYREEENGRGNFPPRFSGLQFPNYSSELNVNALELDDSALYLCASSLESGYYGYTFGSGTRLTVV.